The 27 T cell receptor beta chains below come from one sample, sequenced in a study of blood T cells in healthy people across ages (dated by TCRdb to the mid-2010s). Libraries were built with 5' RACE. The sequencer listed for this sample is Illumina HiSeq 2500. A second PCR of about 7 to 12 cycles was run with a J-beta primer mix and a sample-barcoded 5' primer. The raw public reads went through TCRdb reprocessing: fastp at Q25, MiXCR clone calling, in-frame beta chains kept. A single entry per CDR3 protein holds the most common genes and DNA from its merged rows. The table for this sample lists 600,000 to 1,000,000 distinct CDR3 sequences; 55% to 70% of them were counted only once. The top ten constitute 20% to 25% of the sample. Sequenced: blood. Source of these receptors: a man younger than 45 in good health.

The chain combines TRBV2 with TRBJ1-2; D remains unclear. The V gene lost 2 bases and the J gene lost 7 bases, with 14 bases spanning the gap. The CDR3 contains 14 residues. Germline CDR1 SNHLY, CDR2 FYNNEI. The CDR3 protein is CASSEQNTRGGYTF. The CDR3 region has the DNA TGTGCCAGCAGTGAACAGAACACGCGCGGTGGCTACACCTTC.

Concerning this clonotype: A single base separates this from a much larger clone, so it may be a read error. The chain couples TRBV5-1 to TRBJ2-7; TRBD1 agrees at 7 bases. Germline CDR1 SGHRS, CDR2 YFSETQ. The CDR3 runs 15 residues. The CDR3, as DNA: TGCGCCGGCAGCTTGACTCCGGGACAGTCGTACGAGCAGTACTTC. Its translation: CAGSLTPGQSYEQYF.

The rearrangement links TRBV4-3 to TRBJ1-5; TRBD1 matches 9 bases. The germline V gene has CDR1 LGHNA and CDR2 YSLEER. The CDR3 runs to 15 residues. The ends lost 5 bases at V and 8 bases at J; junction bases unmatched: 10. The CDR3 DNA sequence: TGCGCCAGCAGCTATACAGGGGGCGCTGGGGAGCCCCAGCATTTT. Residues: CASSYTGGAGEPQHF.

CDR3 nucleotide sequence: TGTGCCAGCCAAAGAACTAGCGGGGGGTACACAGATACGCAGTATTTT. Amino acid sequence: CASQRTSGGYTDTQYF. This sequence joins TRBV6-2 or TRBV6-3 and TRBJ2-3; TRBD2 agrees at 12 bases. V shed 8 bases, J shed 2 bases, and the junction held 8 bases outside the gene matches. Germline CDR1 and CDR2: MNHEY and SVGEGT. The CDR3 runs to 16 residues.

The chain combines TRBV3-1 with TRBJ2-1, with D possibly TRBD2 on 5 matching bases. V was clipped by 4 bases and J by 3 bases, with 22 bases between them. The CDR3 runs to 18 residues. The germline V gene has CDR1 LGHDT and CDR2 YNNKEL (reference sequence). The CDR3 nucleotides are TGTGCCAGCAGCCCAGCATTAATGCTAGCTCCCAACTACAATGAGCAGTTCTTC. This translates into CASSPALMLAPNYNEQFF.

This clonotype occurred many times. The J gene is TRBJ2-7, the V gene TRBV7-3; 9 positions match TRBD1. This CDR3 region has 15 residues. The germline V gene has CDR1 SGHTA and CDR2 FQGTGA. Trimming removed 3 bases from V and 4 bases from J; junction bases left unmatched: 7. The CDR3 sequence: CASSFGQGTGYEQYF. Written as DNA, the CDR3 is TGTGCCAGCAGCTTTGGACAGGGGACAGGATACGAGCAGTACTTC. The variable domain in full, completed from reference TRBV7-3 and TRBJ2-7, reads GAGVSQTPSNKVTEKGKYVELRCDPISGHTALYWYRQSLGQGPEFLIYFQGTGAADDSGLPNDRFFAVRPEGSVSTLKIQRTERGDSAVYLCASSFGQGTGYEQYFGPGTRLTVT.

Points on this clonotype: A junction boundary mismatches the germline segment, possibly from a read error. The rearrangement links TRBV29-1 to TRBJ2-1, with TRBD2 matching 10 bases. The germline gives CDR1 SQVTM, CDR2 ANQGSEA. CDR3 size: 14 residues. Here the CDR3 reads CGVSGTSDTYEQFF. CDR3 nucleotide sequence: TGCGGCGTCTCCGGGACTAGCGATACTTATGAGCAGTTCTTC.

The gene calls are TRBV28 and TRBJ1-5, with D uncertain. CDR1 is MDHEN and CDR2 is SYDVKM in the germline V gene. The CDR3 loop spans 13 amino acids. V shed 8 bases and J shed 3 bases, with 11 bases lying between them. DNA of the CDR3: TGTGCCAGCGGGTCGGGATTCAATCAGCCCCAGCATTTT. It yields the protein CASGSGFNQPQHF.

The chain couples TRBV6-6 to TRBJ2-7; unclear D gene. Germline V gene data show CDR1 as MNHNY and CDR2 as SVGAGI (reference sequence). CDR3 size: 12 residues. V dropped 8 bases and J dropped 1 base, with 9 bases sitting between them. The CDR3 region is CASAGASYEQYF. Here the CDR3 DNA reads TGTGCCAGCGCAGGAGCATCCTACGAGCAGTACTTC.

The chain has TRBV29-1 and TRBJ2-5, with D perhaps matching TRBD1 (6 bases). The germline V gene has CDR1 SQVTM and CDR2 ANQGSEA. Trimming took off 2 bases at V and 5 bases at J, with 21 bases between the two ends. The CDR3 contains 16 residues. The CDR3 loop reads CSVELPGQRHAETQYF. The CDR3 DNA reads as TGCAGCGTTGAATTGCCGGGACAAAGACACGCGGAGACCCAGTACTTC.

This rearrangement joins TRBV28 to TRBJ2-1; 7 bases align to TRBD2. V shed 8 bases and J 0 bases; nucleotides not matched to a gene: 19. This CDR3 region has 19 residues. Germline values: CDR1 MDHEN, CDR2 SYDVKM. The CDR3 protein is CASSTPQLGGRSSYNEQFF. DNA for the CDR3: TGTGCCAGCTCTACCCCCCAATTGGGAGGGAGGAGCTCCTACAATGAGCAGTTCTTC.

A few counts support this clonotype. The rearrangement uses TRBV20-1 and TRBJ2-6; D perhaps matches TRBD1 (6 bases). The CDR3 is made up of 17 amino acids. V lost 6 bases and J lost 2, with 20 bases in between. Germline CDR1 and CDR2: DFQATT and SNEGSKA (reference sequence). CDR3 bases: TGCAGTGCCAGACACCGGGACATAGCTACTGGGGCCAACGTCCTGACTTTC. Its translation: CSARHRDIATGANVLTF.

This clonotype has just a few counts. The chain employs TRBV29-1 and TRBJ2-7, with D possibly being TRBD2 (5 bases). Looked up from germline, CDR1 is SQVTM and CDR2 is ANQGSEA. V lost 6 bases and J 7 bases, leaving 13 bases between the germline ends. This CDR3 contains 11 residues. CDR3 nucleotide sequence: TGCAGCGTGGTAGTTGCGGGTGAGCAGTACTTC. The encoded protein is CSVVVAGEQYF.

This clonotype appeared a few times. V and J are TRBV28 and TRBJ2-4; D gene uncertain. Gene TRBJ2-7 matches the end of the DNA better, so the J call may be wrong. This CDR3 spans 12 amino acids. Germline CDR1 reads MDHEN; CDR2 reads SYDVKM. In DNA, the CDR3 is TGTGCCAGCAGTTTTCTAGTCTACGAGCAGTACTTC. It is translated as CASSFLVYEQYF.

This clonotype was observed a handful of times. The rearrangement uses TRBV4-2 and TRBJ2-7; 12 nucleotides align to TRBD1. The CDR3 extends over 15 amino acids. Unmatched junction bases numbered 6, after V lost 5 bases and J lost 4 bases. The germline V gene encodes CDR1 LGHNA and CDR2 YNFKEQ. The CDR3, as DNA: TGTGCCAGCAGCGGGGGACAGGGGGCGCGATACGAGCAGTACTTC. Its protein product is CASSGGQGARYEQYF.

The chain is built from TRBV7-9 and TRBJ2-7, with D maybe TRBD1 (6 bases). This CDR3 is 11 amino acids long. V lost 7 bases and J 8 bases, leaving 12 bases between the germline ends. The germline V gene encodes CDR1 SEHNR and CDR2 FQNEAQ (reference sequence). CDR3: CASTSGDKQYF. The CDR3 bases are TGTGCCAGCACTTCCGGGGACAAGCAGTACTTC. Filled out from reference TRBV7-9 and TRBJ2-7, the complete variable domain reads DTGVSQNPRHKITKRGQNVTFRCDPISEHNRLYWYRQTLGQGPEFLTYFQNEAQLEKSRLLSDRFSAERPKGSFSTLEIQRTEQGDSAMYLCASTSGDKQYFGPGTRLTVT.

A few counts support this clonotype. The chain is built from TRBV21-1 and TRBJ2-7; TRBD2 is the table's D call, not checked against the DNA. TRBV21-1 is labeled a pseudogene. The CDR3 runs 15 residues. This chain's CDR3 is CASSNILAGTYEQYF. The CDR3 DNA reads TGTGCCAGCAGCAACATACTAGCGGGGACCTACGAGCAGTACTTC.

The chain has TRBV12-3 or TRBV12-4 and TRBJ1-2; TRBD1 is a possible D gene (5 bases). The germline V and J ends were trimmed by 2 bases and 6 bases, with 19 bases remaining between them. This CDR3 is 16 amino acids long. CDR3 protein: CASSLLSLGGFDGYTF. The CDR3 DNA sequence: TGTGCCAGCAGTTTACTCTCGTTGGGGGGGTTTGATGGCTACACCTTC.

This CDR3 reads CASSTLGQGRAKNIQYF. As DNA, the CDR3 is TGTGCCAGCAGTACCTTGGGACAGGGTCGAGCCAAAAACATTCAGTACTTC. The gene calls are TRBV28 and TRBJ2-4; TRBD1 agrees at 9 bases. The CDR3 has 17 residues. The V segment lost 5 bases and the J segment 0 bases; nucleotides outside the gene matches: 8. Germline V gene data show CDR1 as MDHEN and CDR2 as SYDVKM.

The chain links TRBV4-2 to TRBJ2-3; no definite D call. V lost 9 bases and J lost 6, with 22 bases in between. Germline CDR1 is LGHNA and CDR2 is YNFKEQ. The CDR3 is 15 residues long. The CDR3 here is CASTQRLPAGDTQYF. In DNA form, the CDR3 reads TGTGCCAGTACACAGAGACTCCCCGCTGGGGATACGCAGTATTTT.

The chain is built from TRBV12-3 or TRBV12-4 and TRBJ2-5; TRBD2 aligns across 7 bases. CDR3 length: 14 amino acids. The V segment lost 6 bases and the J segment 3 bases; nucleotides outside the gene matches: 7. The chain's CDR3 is CASSGGGNEETQYF. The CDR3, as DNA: TGTGCCAGCAGCGGCGGGGGAAACGAAGAGACCCAGTACTTC.

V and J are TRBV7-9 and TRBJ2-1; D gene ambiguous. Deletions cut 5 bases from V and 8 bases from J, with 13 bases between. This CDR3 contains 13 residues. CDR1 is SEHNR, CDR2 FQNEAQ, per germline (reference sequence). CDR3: CASSPTGPDEQFF. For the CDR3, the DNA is TGTGCCAGCAGCCCCACCGGACCTGATGAGCAGTTCTTC. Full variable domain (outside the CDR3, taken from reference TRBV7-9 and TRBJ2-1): DTGVSQNPRHKITKRGQNVTFRCDPISEHNRLYWYRQTLGQGPEFLTYFQNEAQLEKSRLLSDRFSAERPKGSFSTLEIQRTEQGDSAMYLCASSPTGPDEQFFGPGTRLTVL.

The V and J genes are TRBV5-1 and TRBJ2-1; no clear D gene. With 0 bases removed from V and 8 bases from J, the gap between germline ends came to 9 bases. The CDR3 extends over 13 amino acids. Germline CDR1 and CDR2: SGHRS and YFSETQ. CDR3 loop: CASSLEAGDEQFF. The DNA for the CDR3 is TGCGCCAGCAGCTTGGAGGCAGGTGATGAGCAGTTCTTC.

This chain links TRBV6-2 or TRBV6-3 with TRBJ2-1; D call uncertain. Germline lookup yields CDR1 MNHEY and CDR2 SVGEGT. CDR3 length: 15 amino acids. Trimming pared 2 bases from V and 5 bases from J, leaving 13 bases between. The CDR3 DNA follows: TGTGCCAGCAGTTACACGTCCAGGATCCACAATGAGCAGTTCTTC. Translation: CASSYTSRIHNEQFF.

CDR3 amino acids: CSARRIRRVTSYEQYF. The CDR3 DNA reads TGCAGTGCTAGACGGATCCGTCGGGTAACCTCCTACGAGCAGTACTTC. This rearrangement joins TRBV20-1 to TRBJ2-7; unclear D gene. The CDR3 has 16 amino acids. The germline CDR1 and CDR2 sequences are DFQATT and SNEGSKA (reference sequence). Trimming cost V 2 bases and J 0 bases, with 17 bases left between them.

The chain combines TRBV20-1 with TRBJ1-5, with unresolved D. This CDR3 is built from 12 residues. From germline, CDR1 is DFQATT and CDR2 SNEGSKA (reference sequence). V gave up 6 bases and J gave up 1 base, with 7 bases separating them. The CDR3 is CSAKTSNQPQHF. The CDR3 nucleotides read TGCAGTGCCAAGACAAGCAATCAGCCCCAGCATTTT.

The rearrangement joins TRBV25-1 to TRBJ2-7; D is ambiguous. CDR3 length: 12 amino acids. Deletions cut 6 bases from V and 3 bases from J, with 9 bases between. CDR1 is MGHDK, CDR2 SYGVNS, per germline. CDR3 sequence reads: CASRTENYEQYF. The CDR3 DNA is TGTGCCAGCAGAACAGAAAACTACGAGCAGTACTTC.